The TCR beta chain under discussion was sequenced for a study of shared clonotypes between healthy human individuals. As for the study in general: Donor ages ranged 18 to 49 years: a couple of women, a few men.

From germline, CDR1 is SGHRS and CDR2 YFSETQ. The CDR3 sequence is 15 residues long. The V and J ends lost 0 bases and 2 bases respectively, with 12 bases between them. Per the original methods: There were no quality scores in the junction-only immunoSEQ sequences, so filtering differed. Here immunoSEQ multiplex PCR was the method, and the copy in TCRdb shows in-frame clones only, minus some. From that table come the V and J calls and clone size; the DNA was used to work out D and trimming. The top ten clones hold 0.3% to 0.4% of a sample with about 2.3 million clones, less than 95% of them seen once.

This clonotype was obtained from a man aged 18 to 29 in good health. Some clones in this sample may be carry-over from other donors' samples. The chain couples TRBV5-1 to TRBJ2-7; D is unresolved. Sequenced material: naive CD4+ T cells from PBMCs. Subset meaning: CD45RA+ positively selected. The CDR3 sequence is CASSLAGTNPYEQYF. The DNA for the CDR3 is TGCGCCAGCAGCTTGGCTGGTACTAACCCCTACGAGCAGTACTTC. The complete variable domain, with remaining parts taken from reference TRBV5-1 and TRBJ2-7, reads KAGVTQTPRYLIKTRGQQVTLSCSPISGHRSVSWYQQTPGQGLQFLFEYFSETQRNKGNFPGRFSGRQFSNSRSEMNVSTLELGDSALYLCASSLAGTNPYEQYFGPGTRLTVT.